The rows below give T cell receptor beta chains drawn from one sample of a study of blood T cell repertoires in COVID-19. Only in-frame clones appear in the TCRdb table, and some are missing; sequencing was by immunoSEQ multiplex PCR. The data hold 350,000 to 450,000 clones, with 90% to 95% observed a single time. Source material: PBMCs or T cells enriched from blood (not recorded which). The receptor set was obtained from a woman aged 40 to 55 who had been exposed to COVID-19. The CDR3 runs from the conserved cysteine through the conserved F or W. A D gene is named only where the DNA matches it firmly. A clone size is listed for some rows: how often the clone was seen (once, few, many), or a class if it is expanded.

D: -
size: -
J: TRBJ1-2
V: TRBV19
DNA: TGTGCCAGTAGGTCCGGGAAACAACAATATGGCTACACCTTC
CDR3: CASRSGKQQYGYTF

D: TRBD1
size: -
J: TRBJ2-5
V: TRBV29-1
DNA: TGCAGCGTTGAAGGCTTACCTAACAGGGGGCGAGAGACCCAGTACTTC
CDR3: CSVEGLPNRGRETQYF

D: -
size: -
J: TRBJ1-1
V: TRBV9
DNA: TGTGCCAGCAGCGTAAAGCTAAACACTGAAGCTTTCTTT
CDR3: CASSVKLNTEAFF

D: -
size: -
J: TRBJ1-2
V: TRBV18
DNA: TGTGCCAGCTCACCATCACGACAGGTGAACTATGGCTACACCTTC
CDR3: CASSPSRQVNYGYTF

D: -
size: once
J: TRBJ2-6
V: TRBV7-9
DNA: TGTGCCAGCAGCCGACCCACAGCATCCGGGGCCAACGTCCTGACTTTC
CDR3: CASSRPTASGANVLTF

D: TRBD1
size: -
J: TRBJ2-7
V: TRBV4-1
DNA: TGCGCCAGCAGCCAACCACGACAGGGTGACAACGAGCAGTACTTC
CDR3: CASSQPRQGDNEQYF

D: -
size: -
J: TRBJ2-5
V: TRBV10-2
DNA: TGCGCCAGCAGTGAGCAACGGGGAGGTTACCAAGAGACCCAGTACTTC
CDR3: CASSEQRGGYQETQYF

D: TRBD1
size: -
J: TRBJ2-7
V: TRBV7-8
DNA: TGTGCCAGCAGCACAGCACTTTCAGGGGGTAAACCCTACTTC
CDR3: CASSTALSGGKPYF

D: -
size: few
J: TRBJ2-7
V: TRBV5-1
DNA: TGCGCCAGCAGCTTGGAGGCGGGGATCTCCTACGAGCAGTACTTC
CDR3: CASSLEAGISYEQYF

D: TRBD2
size: -
J: TRBJ2-5
V: TRBV5-1
DNA: TGCGCCAGCTCAATGGGCCTAACTAGCGGCAAAGAGACCCAGTACTTC
CDR3: CASSMGLTSGKETQYF

D: -
size: -
J: TRBJ1-2
V: TRBV24-1
DNA: TGTGCCACCAGTGATCCAGCTAACTATGGCTACACCTTC
CDR3: CATSDPANYGYTF

D: TRBD1
size: -
J: TRBJ2-7
V: TRBV12-3/TRBV12-4
DNA: TGTGCCAGCAGTTTATTGACAGGGGGCCTGTACTTC
CDR3: CASSLLTGGLYF